The rows below give T cell receptor beta chains drawn from one sample of a study of blood T cell repertoires in COVID-19. TCRdb's table, derived via immunoSEQ multiplex PCR, lists solely in-frame clones and lacks some. The table lists around 450,000 clones, around 90% of them singletons. Sequencing was carried out using PBMCs or T cells enriched from blood (not recorded which). The receptors shown here come from a man in his late teens or twenties who had recovered from COVID-19. The CDR3 runs from the conserved cysteine through the conserved F or W. For some rows the clone size is stated as once, few or many, or as a class when expanded; others skip it.

j_gene: TRBJ1-2
abundance: .
v_gene: TRBV6-5
CDR3aa: CASSYRDRGLGYGYTF

j_gene: TRBJ2-3
abundance: .
v_gene: TRBV5-1
CDR3aa: CASSLITGEDTQYF

j_gene: TRBJ1-4
abundance: .
v_gene: TRBV9
CDR3aa: CASASDRSNEKLFF

j_gene: TRBJ1-3
abundance: .
v_gene: TRBV28
CDR3aa: CASSSPTGLGGNTIYF

j_gene: TRBJ1-1
abundance: once
v_gene: TRBV7-3
CDR3aa: CASSSAGSTEAFF

j_gene: TRBJ1-5
abundance: .
v_gene: TRBV15
CDR3aa: CATSSSRGGWQPQHF

j_gene: TRBJ1-1
abundance: .
v_gene: TRBV5-6
CDR3aa: CASSLGRADTEAFF

j_gene: TRBJ2-7
abundance: .
v_gene: TRBV7-9
CDR3aa: CASSRTGDPYEQYF

j_gene: TRBJ1-1
abundance: .
v_gene: TRBV18
CDR3aa: CASSPDREGEAFF

j_gene: TRBJ2-1
abundance: .
v_gene: TRBV18
CDR3aa: CASSLDRGAYNEQFF

j_gene: TRBJ1-2
abundance: .
v_gene: TRBV19
CDR3aa: CASSSVVNYGYTF

j_gene: TRBJ2-3
abundance: .
v_gene: TRBV10-3
CDR3aa: CAISSLAGDTQYF

j_gene: TRBJ1-2
abundance: .
v_gene: TRBV9
CDR3aa: CASSVDPIPRQGRFGYTF

j_gene: TRBJ1-5
abundance: once
v_gene: TRBV19
CDR3aa: CASKTGGNSNQPQHF

j_gene: TRBJ2-1
abundance: .
v_gene: TRBV28
CDR3aa: CASSGVNGNEQFF

j_gene: TRBJ1-6
abundance: .
v_gene: TRBV9
CDR3aa: CASSVGGAARVGSPLHF

j_gene: TRBJ1-1
abundance: .
v_gene: TRBV12-5
CDR3aa: CASGSQWNTEAFF

j_gene: TRBJ2-3
abundance: .
v_gene: TRBV4-1
CDR3aa: CASSQNEGGGTDTQYF

j_gene: TRBJ1-1
abundance: .
v_gene: TRBV19
CDR3aa: CASSFLGGNTEAFF

j_gene: TRBJ1-3
abundance: .
v_gene: TRBV6-1
CDR3aa: CASSDWFGQGNTIYF

j_gene: TRBJ1-2
abundance: .
v_gene: TRBV5-4
CDR3aa: CASSLAAPRAGYTF

j_gene: TRBJ1-3
abundance: once
v_gene: TRBV2
CDR3aa: CASSEGSRRNTIYF

j_gene: TRBJ1-2
abundance: .
v_gene: TRBV7-3
CDR3aa: CASSSSGTGGYGYTF

j_gene: TRBJ2-7
abundance: .
v_gene: TRBV7-6
CDR3aa: CASSPAGGGRGQYF

j_gene: TRBJ1-1
abundance: .
v_gene: TRBV4-1
CDR3aa: CASSREQGNEAFF

j_gene: TRBJ1-3
abundance: .
v_gene: TRBV27
CDR3aa: CASRPAGVVGGNTIYF

j_gene: TRBJ1-2
abundance: .
v_gene: TRBV29-1
CDR3aa: CSVESGWGYTF

j_gene: TRBJ1-1
abundance: .
v_gene: TRBV19
CDR3aa: CASSPKLNTEAFF

j_gene: TRBJ1-2
abundance: .
v_gene: TRBV7-8
CDR3aa: CASSLRQGLGYTF

j_gene: TRBJ2-7
abundance: .
v_gene: TRBV14
CDR3aa: CASSPSYEQYF

j_gene: TRBJ2-7
abundance: .
v_gene: TRBV18
CDR3aa: CASSQQGSPVSAYEQYF

j_gene: TRBJ1-5
abundance: .
v_gene: TRBV29-1
CDR3aa: CSALWQGGGPQHF

j_gene: TRBJ1-5
abundance: .
v_gene: TRBV28
CDR3aa: CASSPVSNQPQHF

j_gene: TRBJ2-1
abundance: many
v_gene: TRBV5-1
CDR3aa: CASRRQASGGSEQFF

j_gene: TRBJ1-2
abundance: .
v_gene: TRBV6-5
CDR3aa: CATQNTYGYTF

j_gene: TRBJ1-6
abundance: .
v_gene: TRBV4-1
CDR3aa: CASSQVAEGASSPLHF

j_gene: TRBJ1-5
abundance: once
v_gene: TRBV18
CDR3aa: CASSPDRDGNQPQHF

j_gene: TRBJ1-1
abundance: .
v_gene: TRBV25-1
CDR3aa: CASSEVRAGGEAFF

j_gene: TRBJ2-1
abundance: .
v_gene: TRBV4-1
CDR3aa: CASSHPGLLYNEQFF

j_gene: TRBJ2-1
abundance: .
v_gene: TRBV7-9
CDR3aa: CASSLVHGEPLLFDEQFF

j_gene: TRBJ1-1
abundance: .
v_gene: TRBV6-5
CDR3aa: CASSYGGLMNTEAFF

j_gene: TRBJ2-2
abundance: .
v_gene: TRBV19
CDR3aa: CATRDLSWGSHTGELFF

j_gene: TRBJ1-4
abundance: .
v_gene: TRBV19
CDR3aa: CASSTGTGWDEKLFF

j_gene: TRBJ1-2
abundance: .
v_gene: TRBV19
CDR3aa: CASSIGEGYGYTF

j_gene: TRBJ1-4
abundance: few
v_gene: TRBV5-1
CDR3aa: CASSPGGVREKLFF

j_gene: TRBJ2-1
abundance: .
v_gene: TRBV19
CDR3aa: CASSVKQGTEQFF

j_gene: TRBJ2-5
abundance: .
v_gene: TRBV21-1
CDR3aa: CASSKRTSAIRETQYF

j_gene: TRBJ1-1
abundance: .
v_gene: TRBV30
CDR3aa: CAWSPLELRNTEAFF